This T cell receptor beta chain was recorded in a study of response to subunit inactivated influenza vaccine. TCRdb analysed the RT-PCR reads with MiXCR anew, one entry per CDR3 protein. The repertoire holds roughly 700,000 distinct CDR3 sequences, around 16% seen once, with 11% in the top ten. The CDR3 consists of 14 residues. Germline CDR1 is SGHVS and CDR2 is FQNEAQ. V was clipped by 5 bases and J by 2 bases; unmatched bases: 5. Study-level findings and limits: Few additional T cells are recruited per seasonal influenza vaccination, authors suggested.

In this sample, this clonotype turned up a few times. The antigen remains unidentified. V is TRBV7-8 and J is TRBJ1-1; the match to TRBD1 covers 7 bases. This TCR was recovered from a man in his forties or fifties who received an inactivated influenza vaccine. Source: PBMCs from blood, taken 11 to 12 days after vaccination. The CDR3 loop reads CASSIGTANTEAFF. The DNA for the CDR3 is TGTGCCAGCAGCATCGGGACAGCAAACACTGAAGCTTTCTTT.